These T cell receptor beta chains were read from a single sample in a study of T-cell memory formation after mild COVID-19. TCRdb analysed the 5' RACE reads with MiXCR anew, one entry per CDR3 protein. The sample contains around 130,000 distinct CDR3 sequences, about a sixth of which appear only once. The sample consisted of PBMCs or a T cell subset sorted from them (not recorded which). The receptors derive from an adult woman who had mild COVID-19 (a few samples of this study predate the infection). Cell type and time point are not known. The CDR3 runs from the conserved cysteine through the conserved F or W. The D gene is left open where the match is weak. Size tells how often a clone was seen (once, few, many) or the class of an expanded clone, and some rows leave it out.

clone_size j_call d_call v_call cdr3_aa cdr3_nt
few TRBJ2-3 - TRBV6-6 CASSYREDTQYF TGTGCCAGCAGTTACAGGGAAGATACGCAGTATTTT
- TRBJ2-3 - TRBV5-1 CASSLGMTLSTDTQYF TGCGCCAGCAGCTTGGGCATGACTCTTAGCACAGATACGCAGTATTTT
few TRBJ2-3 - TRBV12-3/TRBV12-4 CASGMTASTDTQYF TGTGCCAGCGGAATGACGGCTAGCACAGATACGCAGTATTTT
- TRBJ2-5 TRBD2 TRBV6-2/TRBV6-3 CASSYGVAGVGSETQYF TGTGCCAGCAGTTACGGGGTAGCGGGAGTTGGTTCGGAGACCCAGTACTTC
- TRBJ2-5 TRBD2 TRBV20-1 CSARTSGHQETQYF TGCAGTGCTAGGACTAGCGGGCACCAAGAGACCCAGTACTTC
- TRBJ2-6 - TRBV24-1 CATSDAGTGANVLTF TGTGCCACCAGTGATGCAGGGACCGGGGCCAACGTCCTGACTTTC
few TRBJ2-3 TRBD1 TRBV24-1 CATMGQGTDTQYF TGTGCCACCATGGGACAGGGCACAGATACGCAGTATTTT
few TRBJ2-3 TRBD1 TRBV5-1 CASSLGTGGVRDTQYF TGCGCCAGCAGCTTGGGGACAGGGGGCGTAAGGGATACGCAGTATTTT
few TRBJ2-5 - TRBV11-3 CASSFEIRDYQETQYF TGTGCCAGCAGCTTCGAAATCCGGGACTACCAAGAGACCCAGTACTTC
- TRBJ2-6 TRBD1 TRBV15 CATSPGQGLTGANVLTF TGTGCCACCAGCCCGGGACAGGGCTTAACTGGGGCCAACGTCCTGACTTTC
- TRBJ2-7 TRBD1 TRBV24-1 CATSETGTGGLYEQYF TGTGCCACCAGTGAAACCGGGACAGGGGGACTCTACGAGCAGTACTTC
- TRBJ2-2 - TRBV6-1 CASSAKRGTAGELFF TGTGCCAGCAGCGCAAAACGGGGAACGGCCGGGGAGCTGTTTTTT
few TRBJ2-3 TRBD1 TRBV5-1 CASSPGTGPDTQYF TGCGCCAGCAGCCCCGGGACAGGGCCAGATACGCAGTATTTT
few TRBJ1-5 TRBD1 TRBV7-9 CASTPDRADQPQHF TGTGCCAGCACCCCCGACAGGGCCGATCAGCCCCAGCATTTT